Reported below is one TCR beta chain. Its antigen remains unidentified. CDR3 length: 15 residues. The V end lost 5 bases, the J end lost 1 base, and 13 bases lay between the germline ends. Germline CDR1 reads SEHNR; CDR2 reads FQNEAQ (reference sequence). This sample was taken from a study of shared clonotypes between healthy human individuals. General observations from the study: Researchers sampled blood only, noting tissue repertoires likely differ.

Data came from immunoSEQ multiplex PCR; TCRdb stores just in-frame clones and leaves some out. The sample consists of about 480,000 clones, 79% of them appearing once. The specimen was PBMCs. This clonotype was sampled from a woman aged 40 to 50 in good health. Some clones in this sample may be carry-over from other donors' samples. The chain employs TRBV7-9 and TRBJ2-3; unclear D gene. The CDR3 nucleotides read TGTGCCAGCAGCCCGGCGACGCCGGGCACAGATACGCAGTATTTT. It yields the protein CASSPATPGTDTQYF.